The 25 T cell receptor beta chains below were found in one sample sequenced in a study of molecular identifiers for immune sequencing clone quantification. TCRdb re-derived calls from the PCR reads in MiXCR, one entry per CDR3 protein. Seen here are 460,000 or so distinct CDR3 sequences, about 26% observed once, and the top ten hold 0.7% to 0.9%. Sequenced input: naive CD8+ T cells from blood, with Jurkat cell RNA spiked in. Indicated subset: FACS-sorted CD8+CD4-CCR7+CD45RA+ naive T cells. Every receptor here comes from a human donor in good health. Some libraries in this study had Jurkat cell RNA spiked in.

This clonotype was detected a few times. V usage is TRBV12-3 or TRBV12-4 and J usage is TRBJ2-4; perhaps TRBD1 as D (5 bases). The CDR3 contains 13 residues. V dropped 1 base and J dropped 11 bases, with 12 bases sitting between them. The CDR3 DNA follows: TGTGCCAGCAGTTTAGGGGGCAGAGCTGTTCAGTACTTC. It codes for CASSLGGRAVQYF.

This clonotype was observed at least ten times. The gene calls are TRBV20-1 and TRBJ2-7, with 7 bases lining up with TRBD1. Trimming cost V 6 bases and J 4 bases; bases outside gene matches: 3. This CDR3 is built from 11 residues. The germline V gene encodes CDR1 DFQATT and CDR2 SNEGSKA (reference sequence). CDR3 amino acids: CSARQGYEQYF. For the CDR3, the DNA is TGCAGTGCCCGACAGGGTTACGAGCAGTACTTC.

This clonotype was seen more than once but under ten times. The chain combines TRBV7-9 with TRBJ2-7; D is perhaps TRBD1 (6 bases). CDR3 size: 12 residues. The germline V and J ends were trimmed by 8 bases and 2 bases, with 10 bases remaining between them. CDR1 is SEHNR, CDR2 FQNEAQ, per germline (reference sequence). The CDR3 protein is CASARGAYEQYF. The CDR3 DNA sequence: TGTGCCAGCGCCAGGGGCGCCTACGAGCAGTACTTC.

This clonotype showed up many times. This chain links TRBV7-6 with TRBJ1-5; D unresolved. CDR1 is SGHVS, CDR2 FNYEAQ, per germline. The CDR3 covers 13 residues. Trimming left V 4 bases short and J 5 bases short, with 9 bases between. This CDR3 is CASSYEEHQPQHF. CDR3 DNA sequence: TGTGCCAGCAGCTACGAAGAGCATCAGCCCCAGCATTTT.

Many counts were recorded for this clonotype. The genes are TRBV13 and TRBJ2-3, with 7 bases fitting TRBD2. Germline V lookup: CDR1 PRHDT, CDR2 FYEKMQ (reference sequence). Trimming took 8 bases from V and 1 from J; bases not matched to a gene: 6. This CDR3 is built from 14 residues. The CDR3 reads CASQIGRGTDTQYF. The CDR3 coding sequence is TGTGCCAGCCAGATTGGGAGGGGCACAGATACGCAGTATTTT.

This clonotype was counted many times. CDR3 coding DNA: TGCAGCGCGACCGGGACAGAGCCTTCTGGGGCCAACGTCCTGACTTTC. Amino acids: CSATGTEPSGANVLTF. This chain connects TRBV29-1 to TRBJ2-6; TRBD1 agrees at 7 bases. V lost 7 bases and J lost 1; bases outside the gene matches: 10. The germline CDR1 and CDR2 sequences are SQVTM and ANQGSEA. CDR3 length: 16 amino acids.

This clonotype occurred many times. The chain is built from TRBV6-5 and TRBJ2-1; possibly TRBD1 for D (6 bases). V dropped 7 bases and J dropped 8 bases, with 18 bases sitting between them. This CDR3 has 14 amino acids. Per germline, CDR1 MNHEY and CDR2 SVGAGI. In DNA form, the CDR3 reads TGTGCCAGCAAAAGAGGCAGGGGTGACGATGAGCAGTTCTTC. Amino acid sequence: CASKRGRGDDEQFF.

As regards this clonotype: A much bigger clone sits one base away, suggesting this may be a read error. It is likely a read error, because the conserved phenylalanine at the end of the CDR3 is missing. The V call is TRBV29-1, the J call TRBJ2-5, with TRBD2 identical over 8 bases. The germline V gene has CDR1 SQVTM and CDR2 ANQGSEA. The CDR3 spans 16 residues. The trim removed 0 bases at V and 5 bases at J, leaving 11 bases unmatched. The CDR3 is CSVEDGTGGPLETQYL. DNA for the CDR3: TGCAGCGTTGAAGATGGGACGGGAGGGCCTCTGGAGACCCAGTACCTC.

The J gene is TRBJ2-7, the V gene TRBV3-1; D is uncertain. This CDR3 is 15 amino acids long. V was pared by 4 bases and J by 2 bases, with 15 bases between. Germline CDR1 reads LGHDT; CDR2 reads YNNKEL (reference sequence). CDR3 nucleotide sequence: TGTGCCAGCAGCCCGAGTAGCAGACTCACCTACGAGCAGTACTTC. Translating it yields CASSPSSRLTYEQYF.

Turning to this clonotype: A read error may explain this, as a much larger clone is one base away. The genes are TRBV7-2 and TRBJ1-1; D is unresolved. Germline CDR1 and CDR2: SGHTA and FQGNSA. This CDR3 is 15 amino acids long. The CDR3 DNA is TGTGTCAGCAGCTTAGAGTTAGGGATGGACACTGAAGCTTTCTTT. Amino acids: CVSSLELGMDTEAFF. The entire variable domain, with the rest obtained from reference TRBV7-2 and TRBJ1-1, is as follows: GAGVSQSPSNKVTEKGKDVELRCDPISGHTALYWYRQSLGQGLEFLIYFQGNSAPDKSGLPSDRFSAERTGGSVSTLTIQRTQQEDSAVYLCVSSLELGMDTEAFFGQGTRLTVV.

The gene calls are TRBV6-1 and TRBJ2-7; D is ambiguous. This CDR3 contains 18 residues. In germline, CDR1 is MNHNS, CDR2 SASEGT. V shed 0 bases and J shed 3 bases, with 21 bases lying between them. CDR3 amino acids: CASSEARSWLVGFYEQYF. CDR3 nucleotide sequence: TGTGCCAGCAGTGAAGCGCGCTCGTGGTTGGTTGGCTTCTACGAGCAGTACTTC.

The chain joins TRBV11-2 to TRBJ2-2; possibly TRBD1 for D (6 bases). The CDR3 is 16 residues long. The ends were cut back, 0 bases at V and 3 bases at J, with 11 bases in the middle. Germline V lookup: CDR1 SGHAT, CDR2 FQNNGV. This CDR3 reads CASSLDGTWDTGELFF. The CDR3 nucleotides are TGTGCCAGCAGCTTAGATGGGACATGGGACACCGGGGAGCTGTTTTTT.

This clonotype was observed once. This rearrangement joins TRBV4-1 to TRBJ2-1, with TRBD2 matching 10 bases. The germline gives CDR1 MGHRA, CDR2 YSYEKL. With 3 bases clipped from V and 7 bases from J, the junction kept 6 bases outside the gene matches. CDR3 size: 15 residues. CDR3 amino acids: CASSQLAGDRNEQFF. Here the CDR3 DNA reads TGCGCCAGCAGCCAGCTAGCGGGAGATCGGAATGAGCAGTTCTTC.

This clonotype has a count of ten or more. The chain recombines TRBV29-1 with TRBJ2-2; 7 bases align to TRBD1. Germline V lookup: CDR1 SQVTM, CDR2 ANQGSEA. The junction had 8 bases not matched to a gene; V was cut back by 7 bases and J by 6 bases. The CDR3 has 13 amino acids. The DNA of the CDR3 is TGCAGCGGTGACACCGGGACAGCCGGGGAGCTGTTTTTT. Its translation: CSGDTGTAGELFF.

In its sample, this clonotype was seen a few times. The chain uses TRBV4-1 and TRBJ2-7; D unresolved. Trimming pared 1 base from V and 7 bases from J, leaving 20 bases between. CDR3 length equals 16 residues. CDR1 is MGHRA and CDR2 is YSYEKL in the germline V gene. The CDR3 bases are TGCGCCAGCAGCCAAGCGATGGCTCTAGGCGGTTGGGAGCAGTACTTC. This gives the protein CASSQAMALGGWEQYF.

This clonotype appeared a few times. The gene calls are TRBV5-1 and TRBJ1-6; 7 nucleotides agree with TRBD1. The CDR3 runs to 13 residues. CDR1 and CDR2 from the germline V gene are SGHRS and YFSETQ. V was clipped by 2 bases and J by 10 bases; unmatched bases: 3. The CDR3: CASSLGGLSPLHF. The CDR3 DNA follows: TGCGCCAGCAGCTTAGGGGGCCTATCACCCCTCCACTTT.

The chain joins TRBV11-2 to TRBJ2-1; 11 bases fit TRBD2. J gave up 8 bases and V 0 bases, and 6 bases lay outside the gene matches. The CDR3 loop spans 16 amino acids. Germline CDR1 SGHAT, CDR2 FQNNGV. CDR3 in amino acids: CASSLELAGALDEQFF. The CDR3, as DNA: TGTGCCAGCAGCTTAGAACTAGCGGGGGCGTTAGATGAGCAGTTCTTC. The full variable domain, completed using reference TRBV11-2 and TRBJ2-1, is EAGVAQSPRYKIIEKRQSVAFWCNPISGHATLYWYQQILGQGPKLLIQFQNNGVVDDSQLPKDRFSAERLKGVDSTLKIQPAKLEDSAVYLCASSLELAGALDEQFFGPGTRLTVL.

With regard to this clonotype: The junction and the germline gene differ at one end; a read error may be behind it. This rearrangement joins TRBV4-1 to TRBJ2-7; 10 bases match TRBD2. Germline CDR1 MGHRA, CDR2 YSYEKL. The length of the CDR3 is 15 residues. The CDR3 region is CASSRLAGDSYEQHF. The CDR3 DNA reads as TGCGCCAGCAGCCGGCTAGCGGGGGACTCCTACGAGCAGCACTTC.

As for this clonotype: The germline gene is not matched at one end of the junction; a read error may be the cause. V and J are TRBV27 and TRBJ1-1; D gene unclear. The CDR3 is 14 residues long. Germline V gene sequence: CDR1 MNHEY, CDR2 SMNVEV (reference sequence). The CDR3 DNA is TGTGCCAACAGTTTATCAGGAACCCGTGGTGGAGCTTTCTTT. It codes for CANSLSGTRGGAFF.

J is TRBJ2-3 and V is TRBV27; TRBD2 might be the D (5 bases). Trimming pared 8 bases from V and 5 bases from J, leaving 11 bases between. CDR1 is MNHEY, CDR2 SMNVEV, per germline (reference sequence). The CDR3 loop spans 12 amino acids. CDR3 sequence reads: CASGLLEDTQYF. CDR3 DNA: TGTGCCAGCGGCCTACTAGAAGATACGCAGTATTTT.

This clonotype appeared many times. The chain's CDR3 is CASSQDRGLSGANVLTF. The CDR3 DNA sequence: TGCGCCAGCAGCCAAGATAGGGGACTATCTGGGGCCAACGTCCTGACTTTC. This chain links TRBV4-3 with TRBJ2-6; TRBD2 agrees at 7 bases. The germline CDR1 and CDR2 sequences are LGHNA and YSLEER. Trimming removed 0 bases from V and 1 base from J; junction bases left unmatched: 3. The CDR3 totals 17 residues.

The rearrangement links TRBV5-6 to TRBJ2-7; the D gene is possibly TRBD1 (6 bases). V was cut by 1 base and J by 6 bases, with 23 bases left in between. Germline lookup yields CDR1 SGHDT and CDR2 YYEEEE. CDR3 size: 17 residues. In DNA, the CDR3 is TGTGCCAGCAGCTTGCGACCCTCGGGACACGTACTCCTCGAGCAGTACTTC. Translated: CASSLRPSGHVLLEQYF.

This clonotype was seen ten or more times. This chain uses TRBV12-5 with TRBJ2-1; D unclear. The CDR3 runs 11 residues. V lost 1 base to trimming and J lost 9 bases, with 4 bases between them. Germline-derived CDR1 and CDR2 are LGHNT and FRNRAP. In DNA form, the CDR3 reads TGTGCTAGTGGTTTGGGGCCTGAGCAGTTCTTC. It translates to CASGLGPEQFF.

This clonotype occurred many times. The chain couples TRBV30 to TRBJ2-3, with TRBD1 as a possible D gene (6 bases). Trimming pared 5 bases from V and 8 bases from J, leaving 17 bases between. The germline V gene has CDR1 GTSNPN and CDR2 SVGIG (reference sequence). This CDR3 has 13 amino acids. The CDR3 coding sequence is TGTGCCTGGGTCGAGCAGGGGTTTGGTACGCAGTATTTT. It is translated as CAWVEQGFGTQYF. The full variable domain, rest sourced from reference TRBV30 and TRBJ2-3, is SQTIHQWPATLVQPVGSPLSLECTVEGTSNPNLYWYRQAAGRGLQLLFYSVGIGQISSEVPQNLSASRPQDRQFILSSKKLLLSDSGFYLCAWVEQGFGTQYFGPGTRLTVL.

This chain connects TRBV2 to TRBJ2-5; 7 positions agree with TRBD2. Germline loops: CDR1 SNHLY, CDR2 FYNNEI. The CDR3 is 13 amino acids. V trimming: 10 bases; J trimming: 3 bases; junction bases outside the gene matches: 8. The CDR3 DNA reads TGTGCCAAGAGGCGGGGGATCGAAGAGACCCAGTACTTC. It translates to CAKRRGIEETQYF.